This T cell receptor beta chain was recovered during a study of T cell changes during pregnancy in multiple sclerosis. This clone was detected only once. Germline CDR1 reads LNHDA; CDR2 reads SQIVND (reference sequence). The CDR3 is 15 amino acids. Trimming stripped 1 base from V and 5 bases from J, with 13 bases between. Produced via immunoSEQ multiplex PCR; TCRdb's table is partial and in-frame only. In the table there are 69,000 or so clones, about 92% of which are singletons. The chain carries TRBV19 and TRBJ2-3; the D gene is possibly TRBD2 (6 bases). The specimen was peripheral blood, collected in the third trimester of pregnancy. The receptor was derived from a female donor in good health, enrolled as a control in a pregnancy study. In DNA form, the CDR3 reads TGTGCCAGTAGTATAGGGTACGGGAGTGAAGATACGCAGTATTTT. This encodes CASSIGYGSEDTQYF. The full variable domain, with the rest looked up from reference TRBV19 and TRBJ2-3, is DGGITQSPKYLFRKEGQNVTLSCEQNLNHDAMYWYRQDPGQGLRLIYYSQIVNDFQKGDIAEGYSVSREKKESFPLTVTSAQKNPTAFYLCASSIGYGSEDTQYFGPGTRLTVL.